Below, one TCR beta chain is given with its context. No cognate antigen has been identified for it. A read error may produce the germline difference seen at one junction end. This specimen belongs to a study of identical twins listed by TCRdb under 2016. With regard to the full study: To test whether fetal clonotypes persist, this study deep-sequenced TCR alpha and beta repertoires from monozygotic twins, from unrelated adults of various ages, and from cord blood. To rule out contamination, replicate twin experiments were performed at different times with different library preparation protocols.

Library method: 5' RACE. Sequencing used an Illumina HiSeq 2000. A universal primer binding site was added through template switching, and the final cDNA carried a unique molecular identifier so that TCR cDNA molecules could be counted accurately. Specific primers in the conserved constant-segment region were used to synthesize first-strand cDNA for TCR alpha and beta chains. To control for contamination, every cDNA library was double barcoded, receiving both a SMART-Mk sample barcode and Illumina barcodes. TruSeq adapter sequences and Illumina sample barcodes were added in two successive PCR steps. Sequencing of the TCR alpha and beta cDNA libraries was done on the Illumina HiSeq platform using custom primers. The source study handled its data this way. MiGEC processed the raw reads to extract unique molecular identifiers, while MiXCR was used to determine the CDR3 positions. Recombination models were inferred per individual with the repgenHMM and IGoR tools using an EM algorithm. Shared clonotypes were analyzed with the tcR package in R, and sharing was normalized by the product of cloneset sizes. To study raw recombination without the effects of thymic and clonal selection, out-of-frame nonproductive sequences were analyzed. The public reads were reanalyzed by TCRdb: fastp trimming at Q25, MiXCR alignment, in-frame beta chains only. Records with the same CDR3 protein are collapsed into one entry carrying the most frequent genes and DNA. TCRdb, rather than the study authors, made the V and J calls. The sample table shows 210,000 or so distinct CDR3 sequences, and approximately 15% are seen once. The top ten clonotypes cover 35% to 45% of the sample.

The germline V gene encodes CDR1 SSHAT and CDR2 FNYEAQ (reference sequence). The cysteine opens and the phenylalanine closes a CDR3 of 17 amino acids. The DNA shown is the 51-base CDR3, in frame from base 1. All donors were healthy Caucasians. The twin cohort comprised three pairs of female monozygotic twins, all aged roughly 18 to 30 years. Positive isolation kits from Invitrogen were used to isolate the CD4+ and CD8+ T cell populations. Broad study findings and their caveats: Compared with coincidental sharing between unrelated individuals, out-of-frame TCR alpha sequences shared between twins showed an excess of sequences with low generation probability. Abundant cord blood beta clonotypes carried fewer insertions; young adult naive repertoires showed a weaker similar trend, while memory repertoires showed none. In monozygotic twins, recombination models systematically underestimated out-of-frame TCR alpha sharing, but the models matched the sharing seen between unrelated individuals. A weaker excess of twin sharing was found in beta out-of-frame sequences because the signal-to-noise ratio was lowered by fewer shared sequences. Invariant T cells such as MAIT and iNKT could partly confound zero-insertion analyses, although diverse VJ usage argued against such confounding for most clonotypes. Conclusions relied on cross-sectional statistical analysis, since the same donors could not be followed over many years.

These records were also assigned to another study, of T cells expressing NK-cell markers. The second investigation adds: In sorted CD3+CD56+NKG2C+, CD3+CD56+NKG2C- and CD3+CD56-NKG2C+ T-cell subsets from 7 or 8 donors, TCR beta-chain repertoires were profiled. Of the eight sequenced donors, seven were found to be HCMV-seropositive and one was found to be HCMV-seronegative. To restrict sorting to alphabetaTCR-expressing T cells, an anti-gammadeltaTCR antibody was added in several experiments. In six donors, the dominant CD3+CD56+NKG2C+ clonotypes were found to rank among the top 10 CD8+ clonotypes and to make up roughly 1.0-7.0% of CD8+ T cells. Those dominant clonotypes were again the most abundant among CD3+CD56-NKG2C+ cells in a handful of donors, at about 25-60.1%. It remained unclear whether the expanded NKG2C-expressing T cell clones were specific for HCMV antigens. Randomly selected healthy volunteers, three men and five women, were used as the eight sequenced donors. To determine HCMV serostatus, a commercial ELISA kit was used to detect HCMV-specific IgG in serum. MIGEC handled demultiplexing of the reads and grouping by UMI, while MiTCR was used to assemble and quantify clonotypes. To remove erroneous sequences, TCR cDNA sequences were retained only when supported by two or more reads. The tcR package was used for downstream repertoire analysis, and clonotypes were matched between fractions using CDR3 nucleotide sequence together with V segment. VDJmatch was used to annotate antigen specificity against VDJdb, with one amino acid substitution allowed in CDR3.

The sequencing input was CD8+ T cells sorted from blood. Recombination linked TRBV7-7 to TRBJ2-2; the junction holds 8 bases that match TRBD2. This receptor was taken from a woman between 18 and 29 years old in good health. The DNA is as follows: TGTGCTAGCAGCCCCCACGGAGCGGGGGCGGACACCGGGGAGCTGTTTTTT. This encodes CASSPHGAGADTGELFF.